This T cell receptor beta chain originates from a study of blood T cell repertoires in COVID-19. Study overall: The United States, Italy and Spain were the sources of the acute and convalescent COVID-19 samples. The analysed material was cDNA or gDNA that came from T cells, B-cell-depleted T cells, or PBMCs.

The assay was immunoSEQ multiplex PCR, and TCRdb's table has in-frame clones only and misses some. The sample has just over 70,000 clones, about three quarters seen once. CDR1 and CDR2 from the germline V gene are SGHAT and FQDESV (reference sequence). The CDR3 is 16 amino acids. Losses at the gene ends were 3 bases for V and 2 bases for J; bases not matched to a gene: 6. Sequenced material: peripheral blood. The chain carries TRBV11-1 and TRBJ2-5; TRBD2 matches 10 bases. The TCR comes from a woman aged 65 to 85 with acute or convalescent COVID-19. CDR3 amino acids: CASSFSASGGQETQYF. CDR3 in DNA: TGTGCCAGCAGCTTTTCGGCTAGCGGGGGTCAAGAGACCCAGTACTTC.